This T cell receptor (beta chain) was found in a study of shared clonotypes between healthy human individuals. The naive CD8 fraction comprised CD45RO-negative cells positively selected for CCR7 and excluded terminally differentiated effector memory CD45RA+ cells. Splitting of each subset's genomic DNA was done evenly across several immunoSEQ plates. Generated by immunoSEQ multiplex PCR, the TCRdb table keeps only in-frame clones and is missing some. The sample carries millions of clones, less than 95% recorded once. The CDR3 is 15 residues long. In germline, CDR1 is MGHRA, CDR2 YSYEKL. The V gene lost 1 base and the J gene lost 6 bases, with 15 bases spanning the gap.

The TCR comes from a man aged 18 to 30 in good health. The sequenced sample consisted of naive CD8+ T cells sorted from blood. V and J are TRBV4-1 and TRBJ1-1, with a weak D call TRBD1 (5 bases). CDR3 DNA: TGCGCCAGCAGCCAAGTCGGCCAGGGAGTCCCTGAAGCTTTCTTT. Amino acid sequence: CASSQVGQGVPEAFF.